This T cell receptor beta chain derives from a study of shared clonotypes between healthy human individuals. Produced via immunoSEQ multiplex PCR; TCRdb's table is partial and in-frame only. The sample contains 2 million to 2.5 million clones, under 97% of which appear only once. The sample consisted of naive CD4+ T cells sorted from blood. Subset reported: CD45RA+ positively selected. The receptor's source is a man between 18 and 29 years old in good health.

CDR3 protein: CASSRNEDTQYF. CDR3 DNA sequence: TGTGCCAGCAGCCGAAATGAAGATACGCAGTATTTT. The V call is TRBV5-6, the J call TRBJ2-3; no clear D. Between the trimmed V and J ends, which lost 4 bases and 5 bases, there was a span of 8 bases. Germline CDR1 SGHDT, CDR2 YYEEEE. This CDR3 comprises 12 residues.